This entry lists 18 T cell receptor beta chains sequenced from one sample in a study of neoadjuvant nivolumab and ipilimumab in lung cancer. Sequenced by immunoSEQ multiplex PCR; TCRdb stores in-frame clones only, minus some. Among some 10,000 clones listed, approximately 80% were seen once. This sample comprised tumor tissue, obtained after neoadjuvant nivolumab, alone or with ipilimumab, at or shortly before surgery. These receptors were obtained from an adult with non-small cell lung cancer.

This clone showed up just a few times. The V call is TRBV6-5, the J call TRBJ2-6; D is unclear. Trimming pared 0 bases from V and 7 bases from J, leaving 10 bases between. Germline V gene lookup returns CDR1 MNHEY and CDR2 SVGAGI. CDR3 length equals 15 residues. Here the CDR3 reads CASSYSGSRANVLTF. CDR3 in DNA: TGTGCCAGCAGTTACTCAGGGTCTCGCGCCAACGTCCTGACTTTC.

The chain combines TRBV2 with TRBJ2-1; 12 bases agree with TRBD2. V lost 3 bases and J lost 4; bases outside the gene matches: 4. The germline V gene has CDR1 SNHLY and CDR2 FYNNEI. CDR3 length equals 16 residues. Written as DNA, the CDR3 is TGTGCCAGCAGTGAGCAGGGACTAGCGGGTTACAATGAGCAGTTCTTC. Residues: CASSEQGLAGYNEQFF.

The chain joins TRBV6-6 to TRBJ2-7; 7 bases align to TRBD2. Unmatched junction bases numbered 9, after V lost 4 bases and J lost 0 bases. The CDR3 is made up of 16 amino acids. CDR1 and CDR2 from the germline V gene are MNHNY and SVGAGI (reference sequence). The CDR3 here is CASSSTLGGSSYEQYF. In nucleotides, the CDR3 is TGTGCCAGCAGTTCCACCTTGGGGGGGAGCTCCTACGAGCAGTACTTC.

The V call is TRBV5-6, the J call TRBJ1-1; D unclear. V was clipped by 3 bases and J by 1 base, with 13 bases between them. The germline gives CDR1 SGHDT, CDR2 YYEEEE. This CDR3 has 15 residues. CDR3 region: CASSSRRYRNTEAFF. The CDR3 region has the DNA TGTGCCAGCAGCTCGAGAAGATACAGGAACACTGAAGCTTTCTTT. The variable domain in full, with the rest retrieved from reference TRBV5-6 and TRBJ1-1, is DAGVTQSPTHLIKTRGQQVTLRCSPKSGHDTVSWYQQALGQGPQFIFQYYEEEERQRGNFPDRFSGHQFPNYSSELNVNALLLGDSALYLCASSSRRYRNTEAFFGQGTRLTVV.

V is TRBV28 and J is TRBJ2-7, with a tentative D call TRBD2 (5 bases). Per the germline V gene, CDR1 is MDHEN and CDR2 is SYDVKM. V was clipped by 5 bases and J by 6 bases, with 23 bases between them. The CDR3 runs 16 residues. CDR3 bases: TGTGCCAGCAGTCGGCCCCCTCTAGCCCGAAGGTCCGAGCAGTACTTC. Protein: CASSRPPLARRSEQYF.

The J gene is TRBJ2-7, the V gene TRBV5-8, with 7 nucleotides matching TRBD1. CDR3 length: 17 amino acids. V shed 2 bases and J 0 bases; nucleotides not matched to a gene: 11. Germline CDR1 and CDR2: SGHTS and YDEGEE. CDR3 in amino acids: CASSFQGQFPSSYEQYF. The CDR3 DNA sequence: TGTGCCAGCAGCTTTCAGGGACAGTTCCCCAGCTCCTACGAGCAGTACTTC.

This clone occurred once. V gene TRBV5-1 combines with J gene TRBJ2-7; D is undetermined. The CDR3 has 11 amino acids. CDR1 SGHRS and CDR2 YFSETQ come from the germline V gene. Trimming stripped 0 bases from V and 4 bases from J, with 2 bases between. The CDR3 sequence is CASSLGYEQYF. The CDR3 nucleotides are TGCGCCAGCAGCTTGGGGTACGAGCAGTACTTC.

The V gene is TRBV4-1, the J gene TRBJ1-4; 7 positions agree with TRBD1. With 3 bases clipped from V and 7 bases from J, the junction kept 8 bases outside the gene matches. Per germline, CDR1 MGHRA and CDR2 YSYEKL. CDR3 size: 15 residues. The CDR3 nucleotides are TGCGCCAGCAGCCAGGATGGGACAGACGCTGAAAAACTGTTTTTT. Amino acids: CASSQDGTDAEKLFF.

V is TRBV6-5 and J is TRBJ1-1; maybe TRBD1 (5 bases). Germline CDR1 MNHEY, CDR2 SVGAGI. Deletions cut 5 bases from V and 5 bases from J, with 18 bases between. There are 15 residues in the CDR3. CDR3 protein: CASSPPPVGVTEAFF. The CDR3, as DNA: TGTGCCAGCAGTCCTCCGCCGGTAGGGGTGACTGAAGCTTTCTTT.

The chain uses TRBV19 and TRBJ2-1; D may be TRBD1 or TRBD2 (5 bases each). The CDR3 covers 21 residues. CDR1 and CDR2 (germline): LNHDA, SQIVND (reference sequence). Trimming took off 3 bases at V and 2 bases at J, with 29 bases between the two ends. The CDR3 DNA reads TGTGCCAGTAGTATGCTGTACTGGGCAGGGATTAGGGACGAAACCTACAATGAGCAGTTCTTC. Its protein product is CASSMLYWAGIRDETYNEQFF.

The chain links TRBV6-5 to TRBJ1-1; D unclear. V gave up 5 bases and J gave up 1 base, with 11 bases separating them. Germline assignment: CDR1 MNHEY and CDR2 SVGAGI. The CDR3 extends over 14 amino acids. CDR3 protein: CASSHPGRNTEAFF. The CDR3 nucleotides are TGTGCCAGCAGTCACCCCGGCAGGAACACTGAAGCTTTCTTT.

The V gene is TRBV7-9, the J gene TRBJ2-7; TRBD2 is a possible D gene (6 bases). Germline V gene lookup returns CDR1 SEHNR and CDR2 FQNEAQ (reference sequence). The CDR3 is made up of 16 amino acids. With 5 bases removed from V and 2 bases from J, the gap between germline ends came to 19 bases. CDR3: CASSPRGAGPPYEQYF. For the CDR3, the DNA is TGTGCCAGCAGCCCCCGTGGAGCGGGCCCCCCCTACGAGCAGTACTTC.

The chain links TRBV7-2 to TRBJ2-7; maybe TRBD1 (6 bases). This CDR3 is 14 amino acids long. V lost 6 bases and J 6 bases, leaving 18 bases between the germline ends. CDR1 is SGHTA, CDR2 FQGNSA, per germline. CDR3 nucleotide sequence: TGTGCCAGCAGGCCCACAGGGTTTGTGGGCGAGCAGTACTTC. This sequence encodes CASRPTGFVGEQYF.

The V call is TRBV7-9, the J call TRBJ2-2; TRBD1 might be the D (5 bases). Germline V CDR1 and CDR2: SEHNR, FQNEAQ (reference sequence). Trimming left V 7 bases short and J 2 bases short, with 14 bases between. The CDR3 is 15 amino acids. This CDR3 reads CASIPGHTNTGELFF. For the CDR3, the DNA is TGTGCCAGCATCCCTGGACACACAAACACCGGGGAGCTGTTTTTT.

The rearrangement uses TRBV20-1 and TRBJ1-1; D call uncertain. Germline-derived CDR1 and CDR2 are DFQATT and SNEGSKA (reference sequence). The V end lost 5 bases, the J end lost 9 bases, and 13 bases lay between the germline ends. This CDR3 has 11 residues. The CDR3 bases are TGCAGTGCTCATAGTGTACAGAAAGCTTTCTTT. It is translated as CSAHSVQKAFF.

The genes are TRBV7-8 and TRBJ2-2; D is possibly TRBD1 (6 bases). Germline-derived CDR1 and CDR2 are SGHVS and FQNEAQ. The V and J ends lost 2 bases and 5 bases respectively, with 12 bases between them. The CDR3 is 15 amino acids. The CDR3 reads CASSLNPQGTGELFF. The CDR3 nucleotides are TGTGCCAGCAGCTTAAACCCCCAGGGGACCGGGGAGCTGTTTTTT.

The CDR3 region has the DNA TGTGCCAGCAGTTTGCAGGGACAGGCGGATACGCAGTATTTT. It encodes CASSLQGQADTQYF. This chain connects TRBV27 to TRBJ2-3; 8 positions match TRBD1. Germline trimming cut 3 bases from V and 6 bases from J; bases unmatched to any gene: 5. This CDR3 has 14 residues. The germline CDR1 and CDR2 sequences are MNHEY and SMNVEV (reference sequence).

V is TRBV30 and J is TRBJ2-6, with D unresolved. The CDR3 consists of 13 residues. V was clipped by 4 bases and J by 0 bases, with 4 bases between them. The V gene's germline CDR1 is GTSNPN and CDR2 SVGIG (reference sequence). The CDR3 reads CAWNPSGANVLTF. The CDR3 DNA reads TGTGCCTGGAACCCCTCTGGGGCCAACGTCCTGACTTTC.